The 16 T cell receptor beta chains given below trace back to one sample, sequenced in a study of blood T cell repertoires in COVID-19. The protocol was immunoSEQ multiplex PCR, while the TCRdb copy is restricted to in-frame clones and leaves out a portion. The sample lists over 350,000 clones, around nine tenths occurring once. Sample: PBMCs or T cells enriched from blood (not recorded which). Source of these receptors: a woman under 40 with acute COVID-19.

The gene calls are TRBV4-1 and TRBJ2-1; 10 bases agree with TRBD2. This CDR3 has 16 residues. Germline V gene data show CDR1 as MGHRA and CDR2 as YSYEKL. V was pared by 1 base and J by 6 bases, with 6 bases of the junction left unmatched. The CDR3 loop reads CASSQGPSGGFNEQFF. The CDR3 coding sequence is TGCGCCAGCAGCCAAGGCCCTAGCGGGGGCTTCAATGAGCAGTTCTTC.

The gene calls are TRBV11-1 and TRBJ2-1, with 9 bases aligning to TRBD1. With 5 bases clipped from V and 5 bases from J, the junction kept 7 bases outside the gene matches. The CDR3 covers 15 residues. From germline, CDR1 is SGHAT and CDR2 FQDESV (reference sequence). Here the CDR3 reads CASSRTGTGHNEQFF. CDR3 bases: TGTGCCAGCAGCCGCACGGGGACAGGGCACAATGAGCAGTTCTTC.

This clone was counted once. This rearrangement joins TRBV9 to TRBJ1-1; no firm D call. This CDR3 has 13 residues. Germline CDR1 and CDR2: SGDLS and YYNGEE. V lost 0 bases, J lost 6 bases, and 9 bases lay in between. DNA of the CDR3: TGTGCCAGCAGCGTAGCGTATCGGTCTGAAGCTTTCTTT. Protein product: CASSVAYRSEAFF.

The CDR3 here is CASSSTGEYEQYF. CDR3 in DNA: TGTGCCAGCAGTTCCACAGGGGAGTACGAGCAGTACTTC. V usage is TRBV6-6 and J usage is TRBJ2-7; 7 nucleotides align to TRBD1. Per germline, CDR1 MNHNY and CDR2 SVGAGI (reference sequence). Trimming cost V 4 bases and J 4 bases; bases outside gene matches: 4. CDR3 length equals 13 residues.

CDR3 nucleotide sequence: TGTGCCAGTAGTATAAGGGGACAGCATAGCAATCAGCCCCAGCATTTT. It is translated as CASSIRGQHSNQPQHF. The V gene is TRBV19, the J gene TRBJ1-5; 7 bases align to TRBD1. Germline trimming cut 2 bases from V and 0 bases from J; bases unmatched to any gene: 4. This CDR3 comprises 16 residues. The germline V gene encodes CDR1 LNHDA and CDR2 SQIVND (reference sequence).

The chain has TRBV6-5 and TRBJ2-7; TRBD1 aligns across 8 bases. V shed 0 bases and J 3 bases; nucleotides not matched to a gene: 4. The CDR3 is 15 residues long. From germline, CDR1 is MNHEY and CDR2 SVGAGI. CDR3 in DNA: TGTGCCAGCAGTTACTCAACAGGGGGGTACTACGAGCAGTACTTC. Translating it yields CASSYSTGGYYEQYF.

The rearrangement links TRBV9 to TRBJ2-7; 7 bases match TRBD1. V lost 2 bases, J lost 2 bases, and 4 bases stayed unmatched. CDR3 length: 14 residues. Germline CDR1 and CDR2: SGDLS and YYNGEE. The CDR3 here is CASSVRDRAYEQYF. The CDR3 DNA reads TGTGCCAGCAGCGTCCGGGACAGAGCCTACGAGCAGTACTTC. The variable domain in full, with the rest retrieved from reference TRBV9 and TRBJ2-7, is DSGVTQTPKHLITATGQRVTLRCSPRSGDLSVYWYQQSLDQGLQFLIQYYNGEERAKGNILERFSAQQFPDLHSELNLSSLELGDSALYFCASSVRDRAYEQYFGPGTRLTVT.

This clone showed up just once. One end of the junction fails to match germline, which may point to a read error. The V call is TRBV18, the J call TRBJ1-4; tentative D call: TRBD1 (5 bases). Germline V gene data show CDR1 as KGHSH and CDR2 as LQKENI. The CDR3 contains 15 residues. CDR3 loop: CASSPSTETHEKLFF. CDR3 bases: TGTGCCAGCTCACCATCGACAGAAACTCATGAAAAACTGTTTTTT.

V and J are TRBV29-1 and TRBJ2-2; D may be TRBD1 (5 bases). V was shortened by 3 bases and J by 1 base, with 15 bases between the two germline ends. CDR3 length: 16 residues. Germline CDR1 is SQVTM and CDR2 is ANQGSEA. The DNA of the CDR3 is TGCAGCGTTGAGCCCTCGACAGCAAGGAACACCGGGGAGCTGTTTTTT. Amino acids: CSVEPSTARNTGELFF.

The CDR3 spells CASSQGPGAGNTIYF. CDR3 nucleotide sequence: TGTGCCAGCAGCCAAGGACCGGGAGCTGGAAACACCATATATTTT. The chain is built from TRBV3-1 (or the pseudogene TRBV3-2) and TRBJ1-3; D call uncertain. Germline V gene lookup returns CDR1 LGHDT and CDR2 YNNKEL (reference sequence). Trimming removed 1 base from V and 2 bases from J, with 9 bases in between. This CDR3 spans 15 amino acids.

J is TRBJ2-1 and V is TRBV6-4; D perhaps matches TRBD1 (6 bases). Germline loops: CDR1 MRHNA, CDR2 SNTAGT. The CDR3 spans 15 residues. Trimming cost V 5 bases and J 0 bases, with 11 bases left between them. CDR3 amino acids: CASSQQGSSYNEQFF. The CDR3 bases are TGTGCCAGCAGTCAACAGGGAAGCTCCTACAATGAGCAGTTCTTC.

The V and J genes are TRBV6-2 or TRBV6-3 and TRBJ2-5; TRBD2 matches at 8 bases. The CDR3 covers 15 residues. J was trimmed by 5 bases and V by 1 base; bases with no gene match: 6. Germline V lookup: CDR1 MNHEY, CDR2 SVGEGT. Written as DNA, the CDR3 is TGTGCCAGCAGTTACTTCCGGGGGGGCCCTGAGACCCAGTACTTC. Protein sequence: CASSYFRGGPETQYF.

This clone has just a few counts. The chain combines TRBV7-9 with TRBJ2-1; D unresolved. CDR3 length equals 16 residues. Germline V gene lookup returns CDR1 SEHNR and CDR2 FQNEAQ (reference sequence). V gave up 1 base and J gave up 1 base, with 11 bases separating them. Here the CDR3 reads CASSLGEAQSYNEQFF. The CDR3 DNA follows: TGTGCCAGCAGCTTAGGCGAGGCCCAATCCTACAATGAGCAGTTCTTC.

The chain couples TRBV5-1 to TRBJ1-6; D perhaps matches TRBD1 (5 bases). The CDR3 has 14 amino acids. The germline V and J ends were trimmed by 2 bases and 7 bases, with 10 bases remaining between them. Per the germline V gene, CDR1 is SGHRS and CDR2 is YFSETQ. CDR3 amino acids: CASSLEWGNSPLHF. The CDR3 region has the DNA TGCGCCAGCAGCTTAGAGTGGGGCAATTCACCCCTCCACTTT.

CDR3 in amino acids: CASSQGNTEAFF. As DNA, the CDR3 is TGTGCCAGCTCCCAGGGGAACACTGAAGCTTTCTTT. The V call is TRBV12-3 or TRBV12-4, the J call TRBJ1-1, with a possible D match to TRBD1 (5 bases). V lost 8 bases, J lost 1 base, and 8 bases lay in between. The CDR3 is 12 residues long.

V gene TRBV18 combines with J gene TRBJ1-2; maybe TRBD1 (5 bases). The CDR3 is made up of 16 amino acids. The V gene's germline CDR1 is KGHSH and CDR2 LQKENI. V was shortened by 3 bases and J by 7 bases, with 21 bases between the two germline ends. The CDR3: CASSPIQGGPGGGYTF. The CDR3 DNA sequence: TGTGCCAGCTCACCCATCCAGGGCGGACCCGGGGGTGGCTACACCTTC.